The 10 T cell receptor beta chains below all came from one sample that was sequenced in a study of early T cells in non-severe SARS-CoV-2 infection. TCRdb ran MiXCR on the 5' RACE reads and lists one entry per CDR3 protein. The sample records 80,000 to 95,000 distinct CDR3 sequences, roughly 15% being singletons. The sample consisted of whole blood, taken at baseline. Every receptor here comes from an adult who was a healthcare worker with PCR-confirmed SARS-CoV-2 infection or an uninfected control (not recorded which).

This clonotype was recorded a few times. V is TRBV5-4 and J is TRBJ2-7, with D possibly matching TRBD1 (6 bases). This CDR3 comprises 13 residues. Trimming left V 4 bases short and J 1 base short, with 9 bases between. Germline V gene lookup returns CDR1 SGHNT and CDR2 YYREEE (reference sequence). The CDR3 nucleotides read TGTGCCAGCAGCGCTACAGGGTCCTACGAGCAGTACTTC. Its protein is CASSATGSYEQYF.

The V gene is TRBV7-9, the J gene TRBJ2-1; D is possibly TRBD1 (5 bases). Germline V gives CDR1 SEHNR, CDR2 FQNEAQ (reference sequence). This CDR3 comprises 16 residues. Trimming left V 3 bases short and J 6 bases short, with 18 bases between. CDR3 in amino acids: CASSLPRGGRVNEQFF. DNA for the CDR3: TGTGCCAGCAGCTTGCCCCGAGGTGGCAGGGTCAATGAGCAGTTCTTC.

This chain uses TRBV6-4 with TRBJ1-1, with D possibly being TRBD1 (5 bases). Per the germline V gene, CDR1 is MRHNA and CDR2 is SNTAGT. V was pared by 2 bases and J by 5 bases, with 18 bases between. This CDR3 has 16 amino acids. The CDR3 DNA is TGTGCCAGCAGTGACCCTTTTGGGGCCGGGGGGACTGAAGCTTTCTTT. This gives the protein CASSDPFGAGGTEAFF.

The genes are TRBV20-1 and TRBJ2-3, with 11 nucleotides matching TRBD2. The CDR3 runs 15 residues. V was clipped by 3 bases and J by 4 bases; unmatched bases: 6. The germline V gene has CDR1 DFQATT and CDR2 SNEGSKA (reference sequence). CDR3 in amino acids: CSASPLAGDADTQYF. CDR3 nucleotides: TGCAGTGCTAGCCCACTAGCGGGAGACGCAGATACGCAGTATTTT.

DNA of the CDR3: TGTGCCAGCAGCTTGGTGTCTAGCGTAGAGACCCAGTACTTC. Protein sequence: CASSLVSSVETQYF. The genes are TRBV5-5 and TRBJ2-5; possible D gene TRBD2, 6 bases. Germline V lookup: CDR1 SGHKS, CDR2 YYEKEE (reference sequence). V was clipped by 0 bases and J by 4 bases, with 10 bases between them. CDR3 size: 14 residues. The whole variable domain, remainder taken from reference TRBV5-5 and TRBJ2-5, is DAGVTQSPTHLIKTRGQQVTLRCSPISGHKSVSWYQQVLGQGPQFIFQYYEKEERGRGNFPDRFSARQFPNYSSELNVNALLLGDSALYLCASSLVSSVETQYFGPGTRLLVL.

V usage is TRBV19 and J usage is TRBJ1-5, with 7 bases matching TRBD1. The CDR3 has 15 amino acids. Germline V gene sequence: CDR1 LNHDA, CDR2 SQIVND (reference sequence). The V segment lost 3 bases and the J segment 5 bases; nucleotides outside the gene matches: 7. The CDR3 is CASSIRRGRDQPQHF. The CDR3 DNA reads TGTGCCAGTAGTATCCGTAGGGGGCGCGATCAGCCCCAGCATTTT.

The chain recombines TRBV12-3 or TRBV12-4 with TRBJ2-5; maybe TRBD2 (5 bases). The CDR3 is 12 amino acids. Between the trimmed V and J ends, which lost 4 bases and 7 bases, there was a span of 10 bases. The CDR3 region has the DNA TGTGCCAGCAGTTGGCGGGCAGGGACCCAGTACTTC. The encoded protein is CASSWRAGTQYF.

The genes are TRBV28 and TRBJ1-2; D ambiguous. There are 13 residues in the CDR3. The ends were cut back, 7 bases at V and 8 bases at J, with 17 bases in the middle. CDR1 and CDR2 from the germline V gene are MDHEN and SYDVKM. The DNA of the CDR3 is TGTGCCAGCAAAGGAGGCGGCGCTTTAGGCTACACCTTC. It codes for CASKGGGALGYTF.

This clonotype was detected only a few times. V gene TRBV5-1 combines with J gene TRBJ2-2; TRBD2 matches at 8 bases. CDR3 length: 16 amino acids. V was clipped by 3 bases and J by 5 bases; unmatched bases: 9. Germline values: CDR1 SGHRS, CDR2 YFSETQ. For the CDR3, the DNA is TGCGCCAGCAGCTCCCTGAGCGGGAGTTATACCGGGGAGCTGTTTTTT. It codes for CASSSLSGSYTGELFF.

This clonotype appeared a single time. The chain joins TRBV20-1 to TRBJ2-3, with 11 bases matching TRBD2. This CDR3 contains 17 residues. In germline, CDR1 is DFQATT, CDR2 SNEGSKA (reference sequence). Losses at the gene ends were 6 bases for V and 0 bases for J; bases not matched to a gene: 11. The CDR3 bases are TGCAGTGCAAAGGGACTAGCGGAAAGCTTTAGCACAGATACGCAGTATTTT. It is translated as CSAKGLAESFSTDTQYF.